Listed below are T cell receptor beta chains from one sample, sequenced in a study of T cell changes during pregnancy in multiple sclerosis. Clones were read by immunoSEQ multiplex PCR, and TCRdb kept only the in-frame ones, dropping some. The repertoire holds roughly 89,000 clones, with roughly 93% as singletons. This sample comprised peripheral blood, obtained in the third trimester of pregnancy. Receptors were obtained from a female donor with multiple sclerosis, enrolled in a pregnancy study. Each CDR3 is given with its conserved first and last residue. The D gene is left open where the match is weak. A clone size is listed for some rows: how often the clone was seen (once, few, many), or a class if it is expanded.

D gene | J gene | clone size | V gene | CDR3 protein | CDR3 DNA
TRBD1 | TRBJ2-2 | - | TRBV5-1 | CASSSGAGGVTGELFF | TGCGCCAGCAGCTCCGGGGCAGGGGGCGTCACCGGGGAGCTGTTTTTT
- | TRBJ2-7 | - | TRBV4-1 | CASSQDGGGAGREEQYF | TGCGCCAGCAGCCAAGATGGGGGGGGCGCGGGCAGGGAAGAGCAGTACTTC
TRBD1 | TRBJ2-7 | once | TRBV4-2 | CASSQDLRTGGRYEQYF | TGTGCCAGCAGCCAAGATCTGCGGACAGGGGGCAGATACGAGCAGTACTTC
TRBD1 | TRBJ2-7 | - | TRBV5-5 | CASRADRGPLGQYF | TGTGCCAGCAGAGCGGACAGGGGACCCTTGGGGCAGTACTTC
- | TRBJ1-2 | - | TRBV5-1 | CASSFDTNYGYTF | TGCGCCAGCAGCTTCGACACTAACTATGGCTACACCTTC
- | TRBJ2-7 | once | TRBV15 | CATSFDGVEQYF | TGTGCCACCAGCTTTGACGGGGTCGAGCAGTACTTC
- | TRBJ2-5 | - | TRBV6-1 | CASSEPLETQYF | TGTGCCAGCAGTGAACCCCTGGAGACCCAGTACTTC
TRBD1 | TRBJ1-2 | - | TRBV19 | CASSPGQGATGYTF | TGTGCCAGTAGCCCGGGACAGGGGGCGACCGGCTACACCTTC
TRBD2 | TRBJ2-7 | - | TRBV28 | CASSLGLAGGYEQYF | TGTGCCAGCAGTTTAGGACTAGCGGGAGGGTACGAGCAGTACTTC
- | TRBJ2-2 | - | TRBV15 | CATSRDRETGELFF | TGTGCCACCAGCAGAGATCGAGAAACCGGGGAGCTGTTTTTT
- | TRBJ2-7 | - | TRBV4-3 | CASSQETGSAAYEQYF | TGCGCCAGCAGCCAAGAGACGGGTAGCGCAGCCTACGAGCAGTACTTC